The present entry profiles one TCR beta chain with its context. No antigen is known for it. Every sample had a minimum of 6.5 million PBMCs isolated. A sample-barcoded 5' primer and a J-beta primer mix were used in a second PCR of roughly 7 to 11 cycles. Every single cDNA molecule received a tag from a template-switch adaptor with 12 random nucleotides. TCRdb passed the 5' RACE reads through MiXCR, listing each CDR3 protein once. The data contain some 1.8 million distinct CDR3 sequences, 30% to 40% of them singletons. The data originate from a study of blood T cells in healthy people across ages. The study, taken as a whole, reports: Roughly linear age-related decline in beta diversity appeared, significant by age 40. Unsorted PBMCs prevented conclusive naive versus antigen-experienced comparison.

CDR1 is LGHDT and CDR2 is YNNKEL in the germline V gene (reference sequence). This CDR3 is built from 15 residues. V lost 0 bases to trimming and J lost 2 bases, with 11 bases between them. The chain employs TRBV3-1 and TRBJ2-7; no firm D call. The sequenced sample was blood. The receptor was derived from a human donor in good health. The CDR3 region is CASSQEPLGTYEQYF. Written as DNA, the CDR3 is TGTGCCAGCAGCCAAGAACCGCTGGGGACCTACGAGCAGTACTTC.